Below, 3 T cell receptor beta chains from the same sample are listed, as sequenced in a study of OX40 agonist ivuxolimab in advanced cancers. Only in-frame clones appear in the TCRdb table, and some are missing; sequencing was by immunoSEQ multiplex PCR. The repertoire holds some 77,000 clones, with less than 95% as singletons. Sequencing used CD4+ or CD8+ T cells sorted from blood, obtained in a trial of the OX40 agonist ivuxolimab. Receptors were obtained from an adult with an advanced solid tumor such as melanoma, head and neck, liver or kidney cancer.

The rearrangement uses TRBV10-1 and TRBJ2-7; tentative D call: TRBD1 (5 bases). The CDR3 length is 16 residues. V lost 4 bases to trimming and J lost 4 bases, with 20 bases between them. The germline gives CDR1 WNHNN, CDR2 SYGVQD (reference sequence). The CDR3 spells CASSVDTYALPYEQYF. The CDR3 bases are TGCGCCAGCAGTGTGGACACTTACGCACTACCTTACGAGCAGTACTTC.

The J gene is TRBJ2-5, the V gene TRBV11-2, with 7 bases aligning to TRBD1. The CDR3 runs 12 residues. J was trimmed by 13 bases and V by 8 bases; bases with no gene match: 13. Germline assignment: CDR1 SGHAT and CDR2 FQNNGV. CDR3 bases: TGTGCCAGCGCTCCGGGACAGACACATCTGTACTTC. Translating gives CASAPGQTHLYF.

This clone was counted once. The CDR3 protein is CASSFAYEQYF. CDR3 in DNA: TGTGCCAGCAGCTTCGCTTACGAGCAGTACTTC. The V call is TRBV7-2, the J call TRBJ2-7; D is undetermined. Trimming stripped 3 bases from V and 4 bases from J, with 4 bases between. The CDR3 consists of 11 residues. CDR1 is SGHTA and CDR2 is FQGNSA in the germline V gene.